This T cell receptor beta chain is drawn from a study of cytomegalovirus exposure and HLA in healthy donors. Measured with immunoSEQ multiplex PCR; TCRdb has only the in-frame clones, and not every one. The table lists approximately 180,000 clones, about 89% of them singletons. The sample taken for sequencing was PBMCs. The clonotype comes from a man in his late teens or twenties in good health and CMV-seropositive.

The CDR3 spells CASSSRQGSEAFF. The CDR3 DNA reads as TGTGCCAGCAGCTCAAGACAGGGCTCTGAAGCTTTCTTT. The genes are TRBV11-3 and TRBJ1-1, with 7 bases lining up with TRBD1. V shed 4 bases, J shed 6 bases, and the junction held 5 bases outside the gene matches. CDR1 is SGHNT and CDR2 is YENEEA in the germline V gene. The CDR3 spans 13 residues.